This T cell receptor beta chain was observed in a study of identical twins. Concerning this clonotype itself: The junction and the germline gene differ at one end; a read error may be behind it.

TCRdb analysed the 5' RACE reads with MiXCR anew, one entry per CDR3 protein. The sample lists 1.5 million to 2 million distinct CDR3 sequences, around a third occurring once. CDR3 length equals 11 residues. V and J are TRBV12-3 or TRBV12-4 and TRBJ1-1; maybe TRBD1 (6 bases). Sequenced sample: cord blood. The origin of this receptor is a newborn girl in good health. The CDR3 nucleotides are TGTGCCTGCAGCAAGGGGGAGGAAGCTTTCTTT. Translating it yields CACSKGEEAFF.